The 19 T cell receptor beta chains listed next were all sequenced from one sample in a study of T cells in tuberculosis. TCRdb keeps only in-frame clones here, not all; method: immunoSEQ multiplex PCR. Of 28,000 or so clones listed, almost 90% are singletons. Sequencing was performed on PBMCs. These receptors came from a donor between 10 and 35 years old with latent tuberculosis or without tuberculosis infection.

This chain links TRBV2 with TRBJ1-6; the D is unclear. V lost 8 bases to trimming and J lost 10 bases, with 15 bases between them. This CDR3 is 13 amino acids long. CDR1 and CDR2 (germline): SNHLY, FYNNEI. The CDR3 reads CASGSGGYSPLHF. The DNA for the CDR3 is TGTGCCAGCGGGTCCGGCGGCTACTCACCCCTCCACTTT.

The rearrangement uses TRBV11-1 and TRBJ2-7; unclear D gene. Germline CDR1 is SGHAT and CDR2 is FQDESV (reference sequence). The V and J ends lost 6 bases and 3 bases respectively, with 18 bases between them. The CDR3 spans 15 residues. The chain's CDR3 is CASSPLGEPDYEQYF. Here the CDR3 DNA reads TGTGCCAGCAGTCCCCTAGGCGAGCCTGACTACGAGCAGTACTTC.

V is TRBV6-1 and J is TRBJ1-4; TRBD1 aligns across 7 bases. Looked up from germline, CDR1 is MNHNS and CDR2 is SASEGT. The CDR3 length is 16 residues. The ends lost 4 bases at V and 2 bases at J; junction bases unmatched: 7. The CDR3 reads CASSVRQGSTNEKLFF. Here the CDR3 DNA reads TGTGCCAGCAGTGTAAGACAGGGATCGACTAATGAAAAACTGTTTTTT.

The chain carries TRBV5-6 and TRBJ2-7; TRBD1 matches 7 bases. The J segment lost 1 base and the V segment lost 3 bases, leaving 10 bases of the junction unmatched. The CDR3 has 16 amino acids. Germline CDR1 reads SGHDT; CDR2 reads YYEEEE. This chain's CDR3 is CASSSFQTGWSYEQYF. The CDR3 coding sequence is TGTGCCAGCAGCTCCTTCCAGACAGGGTGGTCCTACGAGCAGTACTTC.

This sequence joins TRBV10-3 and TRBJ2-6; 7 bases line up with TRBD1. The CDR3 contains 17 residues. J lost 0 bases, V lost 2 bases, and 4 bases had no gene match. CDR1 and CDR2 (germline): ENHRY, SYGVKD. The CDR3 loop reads CAISEMGQNSGANVLTF. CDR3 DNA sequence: TGTGCCATCAGTGAGATGGGACAGAACTCTGGGGCCAACGTCCTGACTTTC.

The CDR3: CASSFQGGAKRSEKLFF. CDR3 sequence (DNA): TGTGCCAGCAGTTTTCAAGGCGGCGCTAAGAGGAGTGAAAAACTGTTTTTT. This chain uses TRBV27 with TRBJ1-4; D unresolved. Germline CDR1 is MNHEY and CDR2 is SMNVEV (reference sequence). The V end was cut by 3 bases, the J end by 7 bases, with 21 bases between. CDR3 length: 17 residues.

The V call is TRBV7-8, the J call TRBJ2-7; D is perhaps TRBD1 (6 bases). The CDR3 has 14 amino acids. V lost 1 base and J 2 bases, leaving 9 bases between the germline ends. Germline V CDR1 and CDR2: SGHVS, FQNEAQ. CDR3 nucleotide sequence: TGTGCCAGCAGCTTAGGGAACAGGGCCTACGAGCAGTACTTC. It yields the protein CASSLGNRAYEQYF.

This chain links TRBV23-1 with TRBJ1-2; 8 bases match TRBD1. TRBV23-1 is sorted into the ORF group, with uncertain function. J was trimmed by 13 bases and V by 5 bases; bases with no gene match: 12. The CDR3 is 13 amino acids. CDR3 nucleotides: TGCGCCAGCAGTAACTTTTCGTACAGGGGGGTCACCTTC. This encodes CASSNFSYRGVTF.

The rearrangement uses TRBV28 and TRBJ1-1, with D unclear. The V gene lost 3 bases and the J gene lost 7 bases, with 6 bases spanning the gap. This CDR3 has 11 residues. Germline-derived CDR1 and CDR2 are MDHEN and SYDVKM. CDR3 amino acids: CASSLSDEAFF. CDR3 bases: TGTGCCAGCAGTTTGAGTGATGAAGCTTTCTTT.

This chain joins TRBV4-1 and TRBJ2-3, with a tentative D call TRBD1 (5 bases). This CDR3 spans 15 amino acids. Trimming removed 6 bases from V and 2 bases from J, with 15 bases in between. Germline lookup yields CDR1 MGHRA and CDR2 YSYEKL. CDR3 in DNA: TGCGCCAGCAGGGCTGACAGTTTTCTCACAGATACGCAGTATTTT. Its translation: CASRADSFLTDTQYF.

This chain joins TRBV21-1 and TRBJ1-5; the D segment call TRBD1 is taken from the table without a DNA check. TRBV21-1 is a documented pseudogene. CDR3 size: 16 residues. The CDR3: CASSKERTGGAWPQHF. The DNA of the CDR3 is TGTGCCAGCAGCAAAGAGCGGACTGGGGGCGCGTGGCCCCAGCATTTT.

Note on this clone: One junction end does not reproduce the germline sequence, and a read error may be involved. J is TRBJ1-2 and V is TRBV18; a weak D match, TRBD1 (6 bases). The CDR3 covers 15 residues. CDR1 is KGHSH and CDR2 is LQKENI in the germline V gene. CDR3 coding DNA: TGTGCCAGCTCAACACCGGGACAAACTAACTATGGCTACACCTTC. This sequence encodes CASSTPGQTNYGYTF.

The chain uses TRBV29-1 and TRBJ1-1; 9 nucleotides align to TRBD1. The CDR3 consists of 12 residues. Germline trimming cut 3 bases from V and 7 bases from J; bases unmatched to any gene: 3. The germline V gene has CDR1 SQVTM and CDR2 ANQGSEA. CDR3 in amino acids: CSVETGGFEAFF. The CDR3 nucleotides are TGCAGCGTTGAGACAGGGGGTTTTGAAGCTTTCTTT.

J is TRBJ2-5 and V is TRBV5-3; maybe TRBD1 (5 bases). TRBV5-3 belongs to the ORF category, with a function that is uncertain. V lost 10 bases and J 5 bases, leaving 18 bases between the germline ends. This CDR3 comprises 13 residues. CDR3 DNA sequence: TGTGCCCAAAAACCAGACAGATCGGAGACCCAGTACTTC. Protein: CAQKPDRSETQYF.

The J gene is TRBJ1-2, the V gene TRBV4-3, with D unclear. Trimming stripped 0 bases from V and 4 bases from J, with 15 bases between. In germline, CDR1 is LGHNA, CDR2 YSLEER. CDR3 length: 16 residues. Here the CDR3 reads CASSQDLVEGGYGYTF. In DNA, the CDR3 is TGCGCCAGCAGCCAAGATCTAGTGGAGGGAGGCTATGGCTACACCTTC.

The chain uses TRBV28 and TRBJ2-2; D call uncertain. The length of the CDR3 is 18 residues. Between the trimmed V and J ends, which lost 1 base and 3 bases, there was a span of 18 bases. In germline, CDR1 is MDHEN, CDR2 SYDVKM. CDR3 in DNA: TGTGCCAGCAGTTTATCCGTGGCTAAAATGCGGTACACCGGGGAGCTGTTTTTT. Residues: CASSLSVAKMRYTGELFF.

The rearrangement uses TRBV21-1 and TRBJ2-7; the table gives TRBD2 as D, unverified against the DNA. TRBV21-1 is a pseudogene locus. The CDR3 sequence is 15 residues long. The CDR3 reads CASSSRRTTLDEQYF. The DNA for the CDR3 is TGTGCCAGCAGCTCGCGCCGGACTACCCTAGACGAGCAGTACTTC.

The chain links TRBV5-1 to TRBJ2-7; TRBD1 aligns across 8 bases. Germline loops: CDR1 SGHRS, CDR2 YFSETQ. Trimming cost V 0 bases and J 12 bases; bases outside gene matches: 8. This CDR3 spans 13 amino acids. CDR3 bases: TGCGCCAGCAGCTTGGGTGCAGGGGGCAGCCGGTACTTC. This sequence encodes CASSLGAGGSRYF.

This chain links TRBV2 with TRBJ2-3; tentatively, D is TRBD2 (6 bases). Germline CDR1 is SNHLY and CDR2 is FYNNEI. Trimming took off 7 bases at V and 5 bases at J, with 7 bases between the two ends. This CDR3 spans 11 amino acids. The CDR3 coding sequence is TGTGCCAGCATGCGGGAAGATACGCAGTATTTT. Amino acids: CASMREDTQYF.